This is a list of T cell receptor beta chains from one sample in a study of blood T cell repertoires in COVID-19. Clones were sequenced by immunoSEQ multiplex PCR, and TCRdb holds only the in-frame ones, with some missing. The table lists about 80,000 clones, 70% to 90% of them singletons, with approximately 6.7% in the top ten. The sequenced sample was peripheral blood. The receptors derive from a woman over 75 with acute or convalescent COVID-19. CDR3s include the opening cysteine and the closing phenylalanine or tryptophan. A D gene is named only where the DNA matches it firmly. Only some rows state a clone size, as once, few, many or a class for expanded clones.

j_gene: TRBJ2-1; v_gene: TRBV9; d_gene: TRBD2; abundance: .; len: 17; CDR3aa: CASSSRGGGHTYNEQFF; CDR3nt: TGTGCCAGCAGTTCCCGGGGGGGAGGCCATACCTACAATGAGCAGTTCTTC
j_gene: TRBJ1-1; v_gene: TRBV18; d_gene: .; abundance: .; len: 13; CDR3aa: CASSSYRNTEAFF; CDR3nt: TGTGCCAGCTCGTCGTACAGGAACACTGAAGCTTTCTTT
j_gene: TRBJ2-3; v_gene: TRBV30; d_gene: TRBD2; abundance: .; len: 16; CDR3aa: CAWSVASGGSTDTQYF; CDR3nt: TGTGCCTGGAGTGTAGCTAGCGGGGGTAGCACAGATACGCAGTATTTT
j_gene: TRBJ1-2; v_gene: TRBV24-1; d_gene: TRBD1; abundance: .; len: 15; CDR3aa: CATSDGTGGSYGYTF; CDR3nt: TGTGCCACCAGTGATGGGACAGGGGGCAGCTATGGCTACACCTTC
j_gene: TRBJ1-1; v_gene: TRBV19; d_gene: TRBD1; abundance: once; len: 15; CDR3aa: CASSIHRGHNTEAFF; CDR3nt: TGTGCCAGTAGTATCCACAGGGGCCACAACACTGAAGCTTTCTTT
j_gene: TRBJ2-7; v_gene: TRBV19; d_gene: TRBD1; abundance: .; len: 11; CDR3aa: CASKQGYEQYF; CDR3nt: TGTGCCAGTAAACAGGGGTACGAGCAGTACTTC
j_gene: TRBJ1-5; v_gene: TRBV6-2/TRBV6-3; d_gene: .; abundance: .; len: 14; CDR3aa: CASSYLATGQPQHF; CDR3nt: TGTGCCAGCAGTTACTTGGCGACGGGTCAGCCCCAGCATTTT
j_gene: TRBJ2-1; v_gene: TRBV5-4; d_gene: TRBD1; abundance: .; len: 13; CDR3aa: CASSLTGGNEQFF; CDR3nt: TGTGCCAGCAGCTTGACAGGGGGGAATGAGCAGTTCTTC
j_gene: TRBJ2-7; v_gene: TRBV7-2; d_gene: .; abundance: few; len: 14; CDR3aa: CASSPWDNSYEQYF; CDR3nt: TGTGCCAGCAGCCCTTGGGACAACTCCTACGAGCAGTACTTC
j_gene: TRBJ1-5; v_gene: TRBV5-1; d_gene: TRBD1; abundance: .; len: 14; CDR3aa: CASRPDRADQPQHF; CDR3nt: TGCGCCAGCAGACCTGACAGGGCCGATCAGCCCCAGCATTTT
j_gene: TRBJ1-2; v_gene: TRBV18; d_gene: TRBD1; abundance: .; len: 15; CDR3aa: CASSPGQGANYGYTF; CDR3nt: TGTGCCAGCTCACCGGGACAGGGGGCTAACTATGGCTACACCTTC
j_gene: TRBJ1-5; v_gene: TRBV10-3; d_gene: .; abundance: .; len: 16; CDR3aa: CAISDILGGAHQPQHF; CDR3nt: TGTGCCATCAGTGACATCCTGGGGGGGGCTCATCAGCCCCAGCATTTT
j_gene: TRBJ2-2; v_gene: TRBV19; d_gene: TRBD1; abundance: few; len: 14; CDR3aa: CASLGQGVIGELFF; CDR3nt: TGTGCCAGTTTAGGACAGGGGGTGATCGGGGAGCTGTTTTTT
j_gene: TRBJ2-1; v_gene: TRBV19; d_gene: .; abundance: .; len: 12; CDR3aa: CASSPREAAQFF; CDR3nt: TGTGCCAGTAGCCCCCGAGAGGCGGCGCAGTTCTTC
j_gene: TRBJ2-3; v_gene: TRBV19; d_gene: .; abundance: .; len: 18; CDR3aa: CASSGGSGGLALADTQYF; CDR3nt: TGTGCCAGTAGTGGGGGCTCCGGGGGGCTAGCCCTCGCCGATACGCAGTATTTT
j_gene: TRBJ1-2; v_gene: TRBV19; d_gene: .; abundance: .; len: 14; CDR3aa: CASSIVRGSYGYTF; CDR3nt: TGTGCCAGTAGTATAGTAAGGGGAAGCTATGGCTACACCTTC
j_gene: TRBJ2-2; v_gene: TRBV7-2; d_gene: .; abundance: .; len: 14; CDR3aa: CASSLATRAGELFF; CDR3nt: TGTGCCAGCAGCTTAGCCACCCGGGCCGGGGAGCTGTTTTTT
j_gene: TRBJ2-3; v_gene: TRBV7-6; d_gene: TRBD1; abundance: .; len: 16; CDR3aa: CASSLGSGQSTDTQYF; CDR3nt: TGTGCCAGCAGCTTAGGCTCGGGACAGAGCACAGATACGCAGTATTTT
j_gene: TRBJ2-7; v_gene: TRBV3-1/TRBV3-2; d_gene: TRBD2; abundance: .; len: 16; CDR3aa: CASSQGLAGLNYEQYF; CDR3nt: TGTGCCAGCAGCCAAGGACTAGCGGGCCTCAACTACGAGCAGTACTTC
j_gene: TRBJ1-5; v_gene: TRBV18; d_gene: TRBD1; abundance: .; len: 15; CDR3aa: CASSPGAQGTQPQHF; CDR3nt: TGTGCCAGCTCACCCGGGGCACAGGGGACTCAGCCCCAGCATTTT
j_gene: TRBJ2-5; v_gene: TRBV2; d_gene: .; abundance: .; len: 13; CDR3aa: CASSIPRGETQYF; CDR3nt: TGTGCCAGCTCCATACCCCGGGGGGAGACCCAGTACTTC
j_gene: TRBJ2-1; v_gene: TRBV7-3; d_gene: .; abundance: .; len: 14; CDR3aa: CASSPTSFYNEQFF; CDR3nt: TGTGCCAGCAGCCCCACTAGTTTCTACAATGAGCAGTTCTTC
j_gene: TRBJ2-3; v_gene: TRBV6-6; d_gene: .; abundance: .; len: 18; CDR3aa: CAASLGLRRGGESDTQYF; CDR3nt: TGTGCCGCCAGTCTAGGGTTACGGCGGGGTGGGGAATCAGATACGCAGTATTTT
j_gene: TRBJ1-2; v_gene: TRBV19; d_gene: .; abundance: .; len: 14; CDR3aa: CASSAGIVRYGYTF; CDR3nt: TGTGCCAGTAGTGCAGGGATTGTGCGGTATGGCTACACCTTC
j_gene: TRBJ2-7; v_gene: TRBV3-1/TRBV3-2; d_gene: .; abundance: .; len: 15; CDR3aa: CASSQVVAGPYEQYF; CDR3nt: TGTGCCAGCAGCCAAGTGGTCGCAGGCCCCTACGAGCAGTACTTC
j_gene: TRBJ1-5; v_gene: TRBV19; d_gene: TRBD1; abundance: .; len: 15; CDR3aa: CASEPTGVYNQPQHF; CDR3nt: TGTGCCAGTGAACCCACAGGGGTCTACAATCAGCCCCAGCATTTT
j_gene: TRBJ2-1; v_gene: TRBV15; d_gene: TRBD2; abundance: medium-sized; len: 17; CDR3aa: CATSRDRRLAVTNEQFF; CDR3nt: TGTGCCACCAGCAGAGATCGGAGGCTAGCGGTAACGAATGAGCAGTTCTTC
j_gene: TRBJ2-5; v_gene: TRBV11-2; d_gene: TRBD2; abundance: .; len: 12; CDR3aa: CASSRGGETQYF; CDR3nt: TGTGCCAGCAGCCGGGGGGGGGAGACCCAGTACTTC
j_gene: TRBJ2-2; v_gene: TRBV14; d_gene: TRBD1; abundance: .; len: 16; CDR3aa: CASSQTGQGGTGELFF; CDR3nt: TGTGCCAGCAGCCAGACCGGACAGGGCGGCACCGGGGAGCTGTTTTTT
j_gene: TRBJ2-3; v_gene: TRBV5-4; d_gene: .; abundance: .; len: 13; CDR3aa: CGLRDSHSNTQYF; CDR3nt: TGTGGGCTCCGGGACTCCCACAGTAATACGCAGTATTTT
j_gene: TRBJ1-1; v_gene: TRBV5-1; d_gene: .; abundance: .; len: 15; CDR3aa: CASSLEQGEVGEAFF; CDR3nt: TGCGCCAGCAGCTTGGAGCAGGGCGAGGTGGGTGAAGCTTTCTTT
j_gene: TRBJ2-7; v_gene: TRBV18; d_gene: TRBD1; abundance: once; len: 13; CDR3aa: CASSPDRGGEQYF; CDR3nt: TGTGCCAGCTCACCAGACAGGGGGGGGGAGCAGTACTTC
j_gene: TRBJ2-1; v_gene: TRBV5-1; d_gene: TRBD1; abundance: .; len: 15; CDR3aa: CASSSTGGGRNEQFF; CDR3nt: TGCGCCAGCAGCTCAACAGGGGGCGGGCGGAATGAGCAGTTCTTC
j_gene: TRBJ2-7; v_gene: TRBV5-6; d_gene: .; abundance: .; len: 14; CDR3aa: CASSRGLDSYEQYF; CDR3nt: TGTGCCAGCAGCCGAGGACTGGACTCCTACGAGCAGTACTTC
j_gene: TRBJ2-7; v_gene: TRBV6-6; d_gene: TRBD2; abundance: .; len: 16; CDR3aa: CASSPWGSGGAYEQYF; CDR3nt: TGTGCCAGCAGTCCCTGGGGTAGCGGGGGGGCTTACGAGCAGTACTTC
j_gene: TRBJ2-3; v_gene: TRBV5-3; d_gene: .; abundance: .; len: 14; CDR3aa: CASWTGNSTDTQYF; CDR3nt: TGTGCCAGTTGGACTGGGAATAGCACAGATACGCAGTATTTT
j_gene: TRBJ1-2; v_gene: TRBV11-2; d_gene: TRBD1; abundance: .; len: 15; CDR3aa: CASSTGQGGMDGYTF; CDR3nt: TGTGCCAGCAGCACCGGACAGGGGGGGATGGATGGCTACACCTTC
j_gene: TRBJ2-1; v_gene: TRBV3-1/TRBV3-2; d_gene: TRBD2; abundance: .; len: 18; CDR3aa: CASSLFRGSGGAYNEQFF; CDR3nt: TGTGCCAGCAGCCTCTTTCGGGGGAGCGGGGGGGCTTACAATGAGCAGTTCTTC
j_gene: TRBJ2-3; v_gene: TRBV14; d_gene: TRBD2; abundance: .; len: 14; CDR3aa: CASSPNLAGGTQYF; CDR3nt: TGTGCCAGCAGCCCGAACCTAGCGGGAGGTACGCAGTATTTT
j_gene: TRBJ2-7; v_gene: TRBV2; d_gene: .; abundance: few; len: 11; CDR3aa: CASSAVYEQYF; CDR3nt: TGTGCCAGCAGTGCAGTATACGAGCAGTACTTC
j_gene: TRBJ2-3; v_gene: TRBV7-9; d_gene: .; abundance: .; len: 15; CDR3aa: CASTPVEGITDTQYF; CDR3nt: TGTGCCAGCACCCCAGTGGAGGGAATCACAGATACGCAGTATTTT
j_gene: TRBJ1-5; v_gene: TRBV7-2; d_gene: TRBD1; abundance: .; len: 15; CDR3aa: CASSATGRDNQPQHF; CDR3nt: TGTGCCAGCAGCGCGACAGGGAGAGACAATCAGCCCCAGCATTTT
j_gene: TRBJ2-1; v_gene: TRBV6-2/TRBV6-3; d_gene: .; abundance: once; len: 12; CDR3aa: CASRPDRGEQFF; CDR3nt: TGTGCCAGCAGACCTGACCGCGGTGAGCAGTTCTTC
j_gene: TRBJ1-1; v_gene: TRBV3-1/TRBV3-2; d_gene: .; abundance: .; len: 16; CDR3aa: CASSQVGGGSLTEAFF; CDR3nt: TGTGCCAGCAGCCAAGTGGGTGGGGGGAGTCTCACTGAAGCTTTCTTT
j_gene: TRBJ1-5; v_gene: TRBV6-1; d_gene: .; abundance: .; len: 12; CDR3aa: CASSEDRETQHF; CDR3nt: TGTGCCAGCAGTGAGGACAGAGAGACCCAGCATTTT
j_gene: TRBJ2-5; v_gene: TRBV14; d_gene: .; abundance: .; len: 12; CDR3aa: CASSRAQETQYF; CDR3nt: TGTGCCAGCAGCCGGGCGCAAGAGACCCAGTACTTC
j_gene: TRBJ2-2; v_gene: TRBV19; d_gene: .; abundance: .; len: 14; CDR3aa: CASRIQGGTGELFF; CDR3nt: TGTGCCAGTAGAATACAGGGAGGCACCGGGGAGCTGTTTTTT
j_gene: TRBJ2-1; v_gene: TRBV7-2; d_gene: TRBD2; abundance: .; len: 15; CDR3aa: CASSLSAGGRNEQFF; CDR3nt: TGTGCCAGCAGTCTTTCGGCGGGAGGTCGCAATGAGCAGTTCTTC
j_gene: TRBJ2-1; v_gene: TRBV6-5; d_gene: .; abundance: .; len: 15; CDR3aa: CASSPPGIRYNEQFF; CDR3nt: TGTGCCAGCAGTCCCCCCGGGATCAGATACAATGAGCAGTTCTTC
j_gene: TRBJ2-1; v_gene: TRBV4-1; d_gene: TRBD2; abundance: .; len: 16; CDR3aa: CASSQDPSGTYNEQFF; CDR3nt: TGCGCCAGCAGCCAAGATCCTAGCGGGACATACAATGAGCAGTTCTTC
j_gene: TRBJ1-2; v_gene: TRBV5-5; d_gene: .; abundance: once; len: 15; CDR3aa: CASSLGLGEAYGYTF; CDR3nt: TGTGCCAGCAGCTTGGGGTTAGGGGAGGCCTATGGCTACACCTTC
j_gene: TRBJ1-2; v_gene: TRBV7-9; d_gene: .; abundance: .; len: 15; CDR3aa: CASTPGDGVNYGYTF; CDR3nt: TGTGCCAGCACCCCAGGTGACGGGGTGAACTATGGCTACACCTTC
j_gene: TRBJ2-3; v_gene: TRBV18; d_gene: .; abundance: .; len: 17; CDR3aa: CASSPAITTGSTDTQYF; CDR3nt: TGTGCCAGCTCACCTGCCATTACGACAGGAAGCACAGATACGCAGTATTTT
j_gene: TRBJ1-2; v_gene: TRBV3-1/TRBV3-2; d_gene: .; abundance: .; len: 13; CDR3aa: CASSQGPVYGYTF; CDR3nt: TGTGCCAGCAGCCAAGGCCCAGTCTATGGCTACACCTTC
j_gene: TRBJ2-3; v_gene: TRBV27; d_gene: TRBD1; abundance: .; len: 16; CDR3aa: CASSFPGQVNTDTQYF; CDR3nt: TGTGCCAGCAGTTTCCCGGGACAGGTGAACACAGATACGCAGTATTTT
j_gene: TRBJ2-5; v_gene: TRBV12-5; d_gene: TRBD2; abundance: .; len: 19; CDR3aa: CASGLDPRTSGGYQETQYF; CDR3nt: TGTGCTAGTGGTTTGGACCCAAGGACTAGCGGGGGGTACCAAGAGACCCAGTACTTC
j_gene: TRBJ2-3; v_gene: TRBV29-1; d_gene: .; abundance: .; len: 12; CDR3aa: CSVLSGTDTQYF; CDR3nt: TGCAGCGTCCTGTCCGGCACAGATACGCAGTATTTT
j_gene: TRBJ2-2; v_gene: TRBV10-3; d_gene: .; abundance: .; len: 16; CDR3aa: CAISESRTGNTGELFF; CDR3nt: TGTGCCATCAGTGAGTCTCGTACAGGCAACACCGGGGAGCTGTTTTTT